Following are 25 T cell receptor beta chains from one sample sequenced in a study of T cells in localized non-small cell lung cancer. Repertoires were generated with immunoSEQ multiplex PCR, while TCRdb's copy carries only in-frame clones and drops some. This sample has over a thousand clones; roughly 40% occur once, and the top ten carry roughly 8%. Material: lung tumor tissue, obtained before any cancer treatment. All receptors derive from a male donor older than 55 with stage III lung adenocarcinoma.

This clone ranks as medium-sized. The chain employs TRBV9 and TRBJ2-3; 7 bases match TRBD1. Germline V lookup: CDR1 SGDLS, CDR2 YYNGEE. The CDR3 sequence is 16 residues long. J lost 5 bases, V lost 0 bases, and 9 bases had no gene match. Written as DNA, the CDR3 is TGTGCCAGCAGCGTAGGACAGGGAGACTGGGGAGATACGCAGTATTTT. This sequence encodes CASSVGQGDWGDTQYF.

V is TRBV6-8 and J is TRBJ2-7, with a weak D call TRBD1 (5 bases). V was cut by 5 bases and J by 3 bases, with 20 bases left in between. Germline V lookup: CDR1 MNHGY, CDR2 SAAAGT. This CDR3 region has 16 residues. As DNA, the CDR3 is TGTGCCAGCAGTGGGCCCGACAGCCACTTTAGCTACGAGCAGTACTTC. Translated: CASSGPDSHFSYEQYF.

This clone was detected only once. This chain connects TRBV5-1 to TRBJ2-7, with a possible D match to TRBD2 (6 bases). V lost 4 bases, J lost 5 bases, and 19 bases lay in between. CDR3 length: 15 amino acids. CDR1 is SGHRS, CDR2 YFSETQ, per germline. The CDR3 spells CASSEAIQGGDEQYF. The CDR3 nucleotides read TGCGCCAGCAGCGAAGCGATTCAGGGAGGCGACGAGCAGTACTTC.

About this clone: The junction departs from germline at one end; a sequencing error may be responsible. This chain uses TRBV14 with TRBJ1-1; D uncertain. CDR1 and CDR2 (germline): SGHDN, FVKESK. This CDR3 contains 14 residues. The CDR3 DNA reads TGTGCCAGCAGCCAAGAGACAAGGAACATTGAAGCTTTCTTT. It encodes CASSQETRNIEAFF.

This clone was picked up one time. The rearrangement uses TRBV30 and TRBJ2-7; no definite D call. Germline CDR1 and CDR2: GTSNPN and SVGIG (reference sequence). CDR3 length: 11 amino acids. V was cut by 2 bases and J by 6 bases, with 8 bases left in between. Here the CDR3 reads CAWSSLAEQYF. CDR3 DNA: TGTGCCTGGAGTAGTTTAGCCGAGCAGTACTTC.

V gene TRBV29-1 combines with J gene TRBJ2-3; 8 positions match TRBD1. After removal of 2 bases from V and 5 bases from J, the junction contained 9 bases not matched to a gene. Germline V gene data show CDR1 as SQVTM and CDR2 as ANQGSEA. CDR3 length: 15 amino acids. The CDR3 nucleotides are TGCAGCGTTGAATCCCCGACAGGGGTCGGAGATACGCAGTATTTT. This gives the protein CSVESPTGVGDTQYF.

The chain is built from TRBV15 and TRBJ1-2, with TRBD1 matching over 10 bases. Germline values: CDR1 LNHNV, CDR2 YYDKDF (reference sequence). The CDR3 sequence is 14 residues long. V lost 0 bases and J lost 8; bases outside the gene matches: 3. In DNA form, the CDR3 reads TGTGCCACCAGCAGAGAATGGACAGGGGGAGGCTACACCTTC. It yields the protein CATSREWTGGGYTF.

This clone is large in the sample. V and J are TRBV6-8 and TRBJ1-2; D remains ambiguous. Germline loops: CDR1 MNHGY, CDR2 SAAAGT. The CDR3 spans 13 residues. Trimming took off 2 bases at V and 8 bases at J, with 12 bases between the two ends. For the CDR3, the DNA is TGTGCCAGCAGTTACAGTCAGGCTGGGGGCTACACCTTC. Translated, it gives CASSYSQAGGYTF.

This clone qualifies as large. This chain links TRBV6-8 with TRBJ1-1, with 8 bases lining up with TRBD1. The CDR3 runs to 16 residues. The V segment lost 10 bases and the J segment 3 bases; nucleotides outside the gene matches: 16. Germline values: CDR1 MNHGY, CDR2 SAAAGT. In DNA, the CDR3 is TGTGCCATCAGGAAAGAGGGACAGGCGCCTTACACTGAAGCTTTCTTT. This encodes CAIRKEGQAPYTEAFF.

This clone is labeled as large (0.1 to 1%). This chain connects TRBV28 to TRBJ1-2; a weak D match, TRBD1 (5 bases). Germline V lookup: CDR1 MDHEN, CDR2 SYDVKM. Trimming shortened V by 11 bases and J by 6 bases, and 16 bases separated the two germline ends. This CDR3 comprises 12 residues. CDR3 sequence reads: CAVRGEADGYTF. CDR3 nucleotides: TGTGCCGTCCGGGGGGAGGCGGATGGCTACACCTTC.

This clone is termed large. This rearrangement joins TRBV11-3 to TRBJ2-2; D may be TRBD1 or TRBD2 (5 bases each). V lost 3 bases and J 5 bases, leaving 13 bases between the germline ends. Looked up from germline, CDR1 is SGHNT and CDR2 is YENEEA. The CDR3 is 15 amino acids. CDR3 amino acids: CASSFLGDRTGELFF. CDR3 DNA sequence: TGTGCCAGCAGCTTCCTCGGGGACCGGACCGGGGAGCTGTTTTTT.

This clone came up a few times. The chain combines TRBV9 with TRBJ1-2; D is uncertain. CDR1 is SGDLS and CDR2 is YYNGEE in the germline V gene. Trimming left V 5 bases short and J 4 bases short, with 15 bases between. The CDR3 consists of 14 residues. The CDR3 loop is CASSESDVLYGYTF. CDR3 nucleotides: TGTGCCAGCAGTGAAAGTGACGTACTCTATGGCTACACCTTC.

The genes are TRBV19 and TRBJ1-1; weak D call: TRBD1 (6 bases). Between the trimmed V and J ends, which lost 5 bases and 1 base, there was a span of 14 bases. The germline V gene has CDR1 LNHDA and CDR2 SQIVND (reference sequence). The CDR3 consists of 15 residues. CDR3 protein: CASSLGGRPNTEAFF. The CDR3 DNA sequence: TGTGCCAGTAGTCTAGGGGGGCGACCGAACACTGAAGCTTTCTTT. Combining the CDR3 with reference TRBV19 and TRBJ1-1 gives the whole variable domain DGGITQSPKYLFRKEGQNVTLSCEQNLNHDAMYWYRQDPGQGLRLIYYSQIVNDFQKGDIAEGYSVSREKKESFPLTVTSAQKNPTAFYLCASSLGGRPNTEAFFGQGTRLTVV.

A word on this clone: One end of the junction fails to match germline, which may point to a read error. V is TRBV6-8 and J is TRBJ1-2; D possibly corresponds to TRBD1 (5 bases). CDR3 length: 13 residues. CDR1 and CDR2 from the germline V gene are MNHGY and SAAAGT. In DNA, the CDR3 is TGTGCCAGCAGTGACTGGGGGAACTATGGCTACACTTTC. It translates to CASSDWGNYGYTF.

This chain joins TRBV25-1 and TRBJ2-7; 7 bases agree with TRBD1. CDR3 length: 13 residues. Germline-derived CDR1 and CDR2 are MGHDK and SYGVNS. The J segment lost 2 bases and the V segment lost 7 bases, leaving 5 bases of the junction unmatched. DNA for the CDR3: TGTGCCAGCATAGGGACAGAAACCTACGAGCAGTACTTC. Its translation is CASIGTETYEQYF.

The chain combines TRBV6-8 with TRBJ1-2, with a tentative D call TRBD1 (5 bases). Germline values: CDR1 MNHGY, CDR2 SAAAGT. This CDR3 spans 13 amino acids. Trimming pared 10 bases from V and 2 bases from J, leaving 14 bases between. The CDR3 reads CATTPTENYGYTF. The CDR3, as DNA: TGTGCCACCACGCCGACAGAGAACTATGGCTACACCTTC.

The V gene is TRBV11-3, the J gene TRBJ1-3; D is ambiguous. The CDR3 runs 14 residues. The V end was cut by 5 bases, the J end by 0 bases, with 8 bases between. CDR1 and CDR2 from the germline V gene are SGHNT and YENEEA. CDR3 residues: CASSPAPSGNTIYF. CDR3 DNA: TGTGCCAGCAGCCCCGCCCCCTCTGGAAACACCATATATTTT.

In its sample, this clone is medium-sized. This chain connects TRBV6-8 to TRBJ2-5, with 8 bases matching TRBD2. This CDR3 comprises 15 residues. J gave up 1 base and V 7 bases, and 8 bases lay outside the gene matches. Germline CDR1 MNHGY, CDR2 SAAAGT. In DNA form, the CDR3 reads TGTGCCAGCACCTTCAGCGGGGGCCTCCAAGAGACCCAGTACTTC. Protein: CASTFSGGLQETQYF.

Comment on this clone: At one end the junction does not follow the germline gene, possibly because of a read error. This chain joins TRBV6-8 and TRBJ2-1; D is ambiguous. There are 13 residues in the CDR3. CDR1 MNHGY and CDR2 SAAAGT come from the germline V gene. The DNA of the CDR3 is TGTGCCAGCAATTACTGGGTAGCAGGTGAGCAGTTCTTC. This encodes CASNYWVAGEQFF.

The chain has TRBV19 and TRBJ1-1; D is possibly TRBD1 (6 bases). CDR1 is LNHDA, CDR2 SQIVND, per germline (reference sequence). This CDR3 is built from 12 residues. V was clipped by 7 bases and J by 3 bases, with 9 bases between them. The CDR3 coding sequence is TGTGCCAGTAAGAGGGGGGACACTGAAGCTTTCTTT. It specifies CASKRGDTEAFF.

This clone was seen a few times. The rearrangement uses TRBV6-8 and TRBJ1-1; D unresolved. This CDR3 region has 17 residues. V was shortened by 2 bases and J by 6 bases, with 22 bases between the two germline ends. CDR1 MNHGY and CDR2 SAAAGT come from the germline V gene. The CDR3 nucleotides are TGTGCCAGCAGTTACGGAGGCACGGGATCGTCGCGTGCTGAAGCTTTCTTT. The encoded protein is CASSYGGTGSSRAEAFF.

The rearrangement links TRBV15 to TRBJ1-5; tentatively, D is TRBD1 (5 bases). The V and J ends lost 0 bases and 1 base respectively, with 7 bases between them. The germline V gene has CDR1 LNHNV and CDR2 YYDKDF (reference sequence). The CDR3 extends over 15 amino acids. The CDR3 region is CATSRDKGSNQPQHF. CDR3 nucleotide sequence: TGTGCCACCAGCAGAGATAAGGGGAGCAATCAGCCCCAGCATTTT. The full variable domain, with the rest looked up from reference TRBV15 and TRBJ1-5, is DAMVIQNPRYQVTQFGKPVTLSCSQTLNHNVMYWYQQKSSQAPKLLFHYYDKDFNNEADTPDNFQSRRPNTSFCFLDIRSPGLGDTAMYLCATSRDKGSNQPQHFGDGTRLSIL.

V gene TRBV29-1 combines with J gene TRBJ2-1; D possibly corresponds to TRBD2 (5 bases). The CDR3 is 12 amino acids. Germline-derived CDR1 and CDR2 are SQVTM and ANQGSEA. Between the trimmed V and J ends, which lost 1 base and 7 bases, there was a span of 8 bases. The CDR3 region is CSVEVGGNEQFF. In nucleotides, the CDR3 is TGCAGCGTTGAAGTAGGAGGAAATGAGCAGTTCTTC.

This clone showed up just a few times. This chain joins TRBV1 and TRBJ2-1; TRBD2, as called in the table, went unchecked against the DNA. TRBV1 is an annotated pseudogene. There are 15 residues in the CDR3. CDR3 protein: CASSQESLPYNEQFF. In DNA, the CDR3 is TGCGCCAGCAGCCAAGAGTCCCTCCCCTACAATGAGCAGTTCTTC.

This chain links TRBV18 with TRBJ2-3; D gene uncertain. CDR1 and CDR2 from the germline V gene are KGHSH and LQKENI. This CDR3 region has 15 residues. V lost 3 bases and J 2 bases, leaving 12 bases between the germline ends. The CDR3 coding sequence is TGTGCCAGCTCACCGTGGGATTCCGTCACAGATACGCAGTATTTT. The encoded protein is CASSPWDSVTDTQYF. Full variable domain (remainder filled in from reference TRBV18 and TRBJ2-3): NAGVMQNPRHLVRRRGQEARLRCSPMKGHSHVYWYRQLPEEGLKFMVYLQKENIIDESGMPKERFSAEFPKEGPSILRIQQVVRGDSAAYFCASSPWDSVTDTQYFGPGTRLTVL.